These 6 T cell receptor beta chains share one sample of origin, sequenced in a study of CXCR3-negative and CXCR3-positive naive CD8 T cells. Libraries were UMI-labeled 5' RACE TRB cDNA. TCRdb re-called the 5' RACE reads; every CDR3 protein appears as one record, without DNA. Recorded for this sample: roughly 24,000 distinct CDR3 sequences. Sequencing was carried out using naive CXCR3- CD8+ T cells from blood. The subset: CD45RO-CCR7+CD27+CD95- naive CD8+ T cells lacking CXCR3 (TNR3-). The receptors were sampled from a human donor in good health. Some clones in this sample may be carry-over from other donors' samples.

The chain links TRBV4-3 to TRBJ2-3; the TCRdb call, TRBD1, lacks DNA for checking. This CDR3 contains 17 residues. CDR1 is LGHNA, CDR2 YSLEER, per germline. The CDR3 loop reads CASSPAIGGEVRDTQYF.

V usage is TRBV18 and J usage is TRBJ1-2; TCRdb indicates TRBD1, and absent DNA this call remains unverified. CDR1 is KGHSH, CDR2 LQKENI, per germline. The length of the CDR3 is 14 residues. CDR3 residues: CASRSTGADYGYTF. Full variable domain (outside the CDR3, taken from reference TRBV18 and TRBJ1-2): NAGVMQNPRHLVRRRGQEARLRCSPMKGHSHVYWYRQLPEEGLKFMVYLQKENIIDESGMPKERFSAEFPKEGPSILRIQQVVRGDSAAYFCASRSTGADYGYTFGSGTRLTVV.

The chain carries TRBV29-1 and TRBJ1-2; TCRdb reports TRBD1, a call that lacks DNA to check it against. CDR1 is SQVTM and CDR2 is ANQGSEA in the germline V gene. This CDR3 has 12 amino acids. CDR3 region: CSVIDRAYGYTF. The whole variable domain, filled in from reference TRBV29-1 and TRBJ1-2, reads SAVISQKPSRDICQRGTSLTIQCQVDSQVTMMFWYRQQPGQSLTLIATANQGSEATYESGFVIDKFPISRPNLTFSTLTVSNMSPEDSSIYLCSVIDRAYGYTFGSGTRLTVV.

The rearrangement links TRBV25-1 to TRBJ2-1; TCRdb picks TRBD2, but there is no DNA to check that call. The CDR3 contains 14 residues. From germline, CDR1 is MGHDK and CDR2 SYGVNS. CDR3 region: CASSEWGGVDEQFF.

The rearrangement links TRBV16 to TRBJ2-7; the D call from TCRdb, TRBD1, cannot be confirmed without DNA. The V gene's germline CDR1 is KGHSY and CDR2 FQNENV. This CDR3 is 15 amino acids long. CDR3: CASSSRTGGPDEQYF.

The CDR3 loop is CASSNPTGMNTEAFF. The chain uses TRBV7-9 and TRBJ1-1; the D call of TRBD1 rests on TCRdb alone, since no DNA is present to check it. Looked up from germline, CDR1 is SEHNR and CDR2 is FQNEAQ (reference sequence). The CDR3 length is 15 residues.